This TCR beta chain stems from a study of T cell responses to AZD1222 COVID-19 vaccine. Data came from immunoSEQ multiplex PCR; TCRdb stores just in-frame clones and leaves some out. Of 150,000 to 200,000 clones in the sample, about 90% are singletons; the top ten hold 1% to 1.5%. From germline, CDR1 is MDHEN and CDR2 SYDVKM. Deletions cut 7 bases from V and 11 bases from J, with 17 bases between. The CDR3 contains 12 residues. The chain links TRBV28 to TRBJ1-1; D is possibly TRBD1 (6 bases). This receptor was identified in an adult who received the AZD1222 COVID-19 vaccine. Sequenced material: peripheral blood, taken 28 days after the second AZD1222 dose. The CDR3 is CASISYRAEAFF. CDR3 DNA sequence: TGTGCCAGCATTAGTTACAGGGCCGAGGCTTTCTTT.